A selection of T cell receptor beta chains follows, all from one sample in a study of T-cell reconstitution after alpha-beta-depleted transplantation in children. MiXCR, applied by TCRdb to the PCR reads, yields one record per CDR3 protein. The data show fewer than 150,000 distinct CDR3 sequences, roughly 10% seen once. This specimen was PBMCs, mostly from graft donor cells, taken 180 days after TCRalphabeta/CD19-depleted stem cell transplant. The receptor source for this set is a girl in the first two years of life who had a stem cell transplant for combined immunodeficiency, so the T cells may come from the graft donor. Each CDR3 is given with its conserved first and last residue. The D gene is left open where the match is weak. The size field is filled for only some rows; it gives once, few, many or a size class.

- | TRBJ1-2 | TRBV7-9 | - | CASSRGPFVGYTF | TGTGCCAGCAGCCGGGGACCGTTCGTTGGCTACACCTTC
- | TRBJ2-7 | TRBV18 | - | CASSPPRQTYEQYF | TGTGCCAGCTCACCACCGAGACAGACCTACGAGCAGTACTTC
- | TRBJ2-5 | TRBV20-1 | TRBD2 | CSGGSGLAGETQYF | TGCAGTGGGGGCTCGGGGCTAGCGGGGGAGACCCAGTACTTC
- | TRBJ2-1 | TRBV11-2 | - | CASSESEGVYNEQFF | TGTGCCAGCAGCGAATCGGAGGGGGTTTACAATGAGCAGTTCTTC
many | TRBJ2-7 | TRBV27 | - | CASSLQGLTRQYF | TGTGCCAGCAGTTTGCAGGGTTTGACGAGGCAGTACTTC
medium-sized | TRBJ2-7 | TRBV12-3/TRBV12-4 | - | CASSLGPSGQYF | TGTGCCAGCAGTTTAGGACCCTCTGGGCAGTACTTC
few | TRBJ2-5 | TRBV29-1 | - | CSVKTETQYF | TGCAGCGTAAAGACGGAGACCCAGTACTTC
few | TRBJ2-1 | TRBV12-3/TRBV12-4 | - | CASTERAYNEQFF | TGTGCCAGCACCGAACGTGCCTACAATGAGCAGTTCTTC
- | TRBJ2-1 | TRBV20-1 | TRBD2 | CSASRLAGANEQFF | TGCAGTGCTTCACGACTAGCGGGAGCAAATGAGCAGTTCTTC
few | TRBJ2-1 | TRBV20-1 | - | CSAEGHYNEQFF | TGCAGTGCGGAAGGCCACTACAATGAGCAGTTCTTC
few | TRBJ2-3 | TRBV20-1 | TRBD2 | CSARRTSGDTQYF | TGCAGTGCTAGAAGAACTAGCGGAGATACGCAGTATTTT
- | TRBJ2-7 | TRBV29-1 | TRBD2 | CSVNLAGGPQYF | TGCAGCGTTAATTTAGCGGGAGGCCCACAGTACTTC
many | TRBJ2-5 | TRBV29-1 | - | CSVEAGVGTQYF | TGCAGCGTTGAAGCGGGAGTGGGCACCCAGTACTTC
few | TRBJ2-7 | TRBV20-1 | TRBD2 | CSAFRPGLPSYEQYF | TGCAGTGCCTTTAGGCCGGGACTACCTTCCTACGAGCAGTACTTC
few | TRBJ1-6 | TRBV12-3/TRBV12-4 | - | CASSQGTAFGSPLHF | TGTGCCAGCAGTCAGGGGACTGCCTTTGGGTCACCCCTCCACTTT
- | TRBJ2-5 | TRBV20-1 | - | CSAYLRGETQYF | TGCAGTGCTTACCTGAGGGGGGAGACCCAGTACTTC
many | TRBJ2-7 | TRBV10-3 | TRBD1 | CAISGTGGLREQYF | TGTGCCATCAGTGGGACAGGGGGCCTGCGGGAGCAGTACTTC
few | TRBJ2-2 | TRBV20-1 | TRBD2 | CSARGVGLATGELFF | TGCAGTGCGAGGGGGGTGGGACTAGCGACCGGGGAGCTGTTTTTT
few | TRBJ2-7 | TRBV5-1 | - | CASSSPGTSSYEQYF | TGCGCCAGCAGCTCCCCCGGGACGTCTTCCTACGAGCAGTACTTC
- | TRBJ2-3 | TRBV5-1 | - | CASQPIGEGTDTQYF | TGCGCCAGCCAGCCTATTGGAGAGGGCACAGATACGCAGTATTTT
few | TRBJ1-4 | TRBV7-2 | - | CASSLRGRDEKLFF | TGTGCCAGCAGCTTAAGGGGTCGGGATGAAAAACTGTTTTTT
- | TRBJ2-1 | TRBV11-2 | - | CASSGLGGSYNEQFF | TGTGCCAGCAGTGGTCTCGGGGGCTCCTACAATGAGCAGTTCTTC
- | TRBJ2-5 | TRBV7-2 | - | CASSRLRGWETQYF | TGTGCCAGCAGCCGACTGCGGGGATGGGAGACCCAGTACTTC
many | TRBJ2-4 | TRBV6-1 | - | CASSREIAKNIQYF | TGTGCCAGCAGCAGGGAGATAGCCAAAAACATTCAGTACTTC
- | TRBJ1-1 | TRBV20-1 | TRBD1 | CSARATGTFEAFF | TGCAGTGCTAGAGCGACAGGGACCTTTGAAGCTTTCTTT
few | TRBJ2-6 | TRBV7-2 | TRBD1 | CASSLRQGNVLTF | TGTGCCAGCAGCTTACGACAGGGCAACGTCCTGACTTTC
few | TRBJ1-2 | TRBV5-6 | TRBD1 | CASSLAGRGYGYTF | TGTGCCAGCAGCTTGGCCGGCAGGGGGTATGGCTACACCTTC
- | TRBJ2-4 | TRBV4-3 | TRBD1 | CASSQGTGKNIQYF | TGCGCCAGCAGCCAAGGGACAGGCAAAAACATTCAGTACTTC
few | TRBJ2-7 | TRBV5-1 | - | CASSGSGFYEQYF | TGCGCCAGCAGCGGTAGCGGCTTCTACGAGCAGTACTTC
few | TRBJ2-7 | TRBV28 | TRBD2 | CASRTSGTSGEQYF | TGTGCCAGCAGGACTTCCGGGACTAGCGGCGAGCAGTACTTC
few | TRBJ2-1 | TRBV5-1 | - | CASSLRASNYGDEQFF | TGCGCCAGCAGCTTACGGGCCTCAAATTACGGTGATGAGCAGTTCTTC
- | TRBJ2-1 | TRBV20-1 | - | CSASRPQDEQFF | TGCAGTGCTAGCAGACCCCAGGATGAGCAGTTCTTC
many | TRBJ1-2 | TRBV6-2/TRBV6-3 | - | CATVEPSFYGYTF | TGTGCCACCGTAGAACCTAGCTTCTATGGCTACACCTTC
- | TRBJ2-7 | TRBV29-1 | TRBD2 | CSVEALAGGAYEQYF | TGCAGCGTTGAAGCTCTAGCGGGAGGGGCCTACGAGCAGTACTTC
many | TRBJ1-4 | TRBV20-1 | - | CSASRRANEKLFF | TGCAGTGCTAGCCGGAGGGCTAATGAAAAACTGTTTTTT
- | TRBJ2-7 | TRBV19 | - | CASSIRPASYEQYF | TGTGCCAGTAGTATTCGTCCGGCCTCCTACGAGCAGTACTTC
- | TRBJ1-4 | TRBV28 | - | CASSFLREKLFF | TGTGCCAGCAGTTTCCTACGTGAAAAACTGTTTTTT